This TCR beta chain was retrieved from a study of T cells in Graves' hyperthyroidism and ophthalmopathy. Study-level findings and limits: Ophthalmopathy could be told apart from stable hyperthyroidism with a 13 V-J model.

Germline CDR1 reads MGHRA; CDR2 reads YSYEKL. V was cut by 0 bases and J by 7 bases, with 18 bases left in between. The CDR3 runs 16 residues. Pregnant or lactating patients were excluded, as were those with uncontrolled infection or other autoimmune disease. At first hyperthyroidism diagnosis, before any ophthalmopathy symptoms, the blood sample was collected. From 8.5 to 10 ml of fresh peripheral blood, PBMCs were isolated. This clonotype was seen many times. What it recognizes is unknown. The CDR3 regions of TCR beta were amplified from RNA transcripts. The HTBI set primed first-round TCR CDR3 RT-PCR. Via MiXCR, TCRdb re-called the multiplex PCR reads, giving one row per CDR3 protein. The table lists about 350,000 distinct CDR3 sequences, about 18% of them singletons.

Sample: blood. V gene TRBV4-1 combines with J gene TRBJ1-1; D is undetermined. This TCR was sampled from a woman aged 25-40 years with Graves' hyperthyroidism that later progressed to Graves' ophthalmopathy. CDR3 coding DNA: TGCGCCAGCAGCCAAGATCCCGCCAACCCGGCACATGAAGCTTTCTTT. This translates into CASSQDPANPAHEAFF.